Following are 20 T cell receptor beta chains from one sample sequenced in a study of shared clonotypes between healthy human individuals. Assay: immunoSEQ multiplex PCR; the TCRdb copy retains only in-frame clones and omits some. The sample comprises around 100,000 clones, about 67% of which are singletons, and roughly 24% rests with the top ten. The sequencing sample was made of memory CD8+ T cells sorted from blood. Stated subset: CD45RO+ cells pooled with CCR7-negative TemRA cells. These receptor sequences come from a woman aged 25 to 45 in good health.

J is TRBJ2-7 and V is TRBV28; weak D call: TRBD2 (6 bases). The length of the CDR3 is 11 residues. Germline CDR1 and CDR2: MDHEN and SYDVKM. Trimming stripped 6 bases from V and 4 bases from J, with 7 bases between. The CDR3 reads CASRRGYEQYF. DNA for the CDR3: TGTGCCAGCAGGCGGGGTTACGAGCAGTACTTC. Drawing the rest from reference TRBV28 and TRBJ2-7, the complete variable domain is DVKVTQSSRYLVKRTGEKVFLECVQDMDHENMFWYRQDPGLGLRLIYFSYDVKMKEKGDIPEGYSVSREKKERFSLILESASTNQTSMYLCASRRGYEQYFGPGTRLTVT.

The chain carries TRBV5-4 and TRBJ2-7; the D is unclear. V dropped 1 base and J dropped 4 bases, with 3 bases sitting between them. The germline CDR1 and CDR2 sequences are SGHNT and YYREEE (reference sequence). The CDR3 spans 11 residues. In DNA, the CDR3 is TGTGCCAGCAGCTTGAATTACGAGCAGTACTTC. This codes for CASSLNYEQYF.

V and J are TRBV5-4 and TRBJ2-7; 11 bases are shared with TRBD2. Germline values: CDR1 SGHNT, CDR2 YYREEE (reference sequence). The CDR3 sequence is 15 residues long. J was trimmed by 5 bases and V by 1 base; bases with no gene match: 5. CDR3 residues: CASSLSGLAGNEQYF. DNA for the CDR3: TGTGCCAGCAGCTTGAGTGGACTAGCGGGTAACGAGCAGTACTTC.

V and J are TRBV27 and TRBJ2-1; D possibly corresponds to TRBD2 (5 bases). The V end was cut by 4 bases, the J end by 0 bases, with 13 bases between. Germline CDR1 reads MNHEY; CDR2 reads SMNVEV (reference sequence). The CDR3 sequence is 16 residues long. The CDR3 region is CASSSADGISYNEQFF. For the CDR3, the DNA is TGTGCCAGCAGTTCCGCGGACGGGATCTCCTACAATGAGCAGTTCTTC.

CDR3: CASSRSREQYF. The CDR3 coding sequence is TGTGCCAGCAGCCGTAGCCGTGAGCAGTACTTC. The chain recombines TRBV14 with TRBJ2-7; D gene ambiguous. This CDR3 spans 11 amino acids. Looked up from germline, CDR1 is SGHDN and CDR2 is FVKESK. Between the trimmed V and J ends, which lost 4 bases and 7 bases, there was a span of 8 bases.

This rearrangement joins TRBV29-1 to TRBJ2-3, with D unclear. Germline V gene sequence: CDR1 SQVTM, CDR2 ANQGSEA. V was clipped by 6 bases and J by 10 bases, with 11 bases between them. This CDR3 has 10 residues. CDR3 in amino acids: CSVWSGAQYF. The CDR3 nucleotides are TGCAGCGTCTGGAGTGGGGCGCAGTATTTT.

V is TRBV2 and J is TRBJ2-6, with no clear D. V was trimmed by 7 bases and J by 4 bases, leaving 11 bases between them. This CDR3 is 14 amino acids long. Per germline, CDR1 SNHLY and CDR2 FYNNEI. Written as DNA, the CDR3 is TGTGCCAGCACCCGAATGTCCGGGGCCAACGTCCTGACTTTC. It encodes CASTRMSGANVLTF. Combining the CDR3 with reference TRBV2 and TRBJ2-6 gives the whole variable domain EPEVTQTPSHQVTQMGQEVILRCVPISNHLYFYWYRQILGQKVEFLVSFYNNEISEKSEIFDDQFSVERPDGSNFTLKIRSTKLEDSAMYFCASTRMSGANVLTFGAGSRLTVL.

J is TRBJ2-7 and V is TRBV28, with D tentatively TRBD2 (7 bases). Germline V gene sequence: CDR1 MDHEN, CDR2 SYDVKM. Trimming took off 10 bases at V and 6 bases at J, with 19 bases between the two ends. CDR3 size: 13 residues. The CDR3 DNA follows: TGTGCCACCAGGTGGGGGGGGGCTTCCGAGCAGTACTTC. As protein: CATRWGGASEQYF.

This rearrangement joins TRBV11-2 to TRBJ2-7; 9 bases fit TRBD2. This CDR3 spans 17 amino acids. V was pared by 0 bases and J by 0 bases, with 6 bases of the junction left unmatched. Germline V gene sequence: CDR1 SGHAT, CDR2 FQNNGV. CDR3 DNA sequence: TGTGCCAGCAGCTTAGATCATCTAGCGGGAAGCTCCTACGAGCAGTACTTC. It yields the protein CASSLDHLAGSSYEQYF.

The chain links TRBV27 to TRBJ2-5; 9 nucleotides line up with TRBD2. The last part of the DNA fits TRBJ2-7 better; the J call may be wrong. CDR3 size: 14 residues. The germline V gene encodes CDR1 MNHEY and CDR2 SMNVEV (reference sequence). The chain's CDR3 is CASRLAGASYEQYF. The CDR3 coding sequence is TGTGCCAGCAGACTAGCGGGCGCATCCTACGAGCAGTACTTC.

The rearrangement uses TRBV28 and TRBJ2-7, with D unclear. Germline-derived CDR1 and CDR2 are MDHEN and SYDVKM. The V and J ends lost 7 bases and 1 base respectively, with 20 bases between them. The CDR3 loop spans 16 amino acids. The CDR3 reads CASNPQRGVYSYEQYF. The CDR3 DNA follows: TGTGCCAGCAACCCACAGCGTGGGGTTTATTCCTACGAGCAGTACTTC.

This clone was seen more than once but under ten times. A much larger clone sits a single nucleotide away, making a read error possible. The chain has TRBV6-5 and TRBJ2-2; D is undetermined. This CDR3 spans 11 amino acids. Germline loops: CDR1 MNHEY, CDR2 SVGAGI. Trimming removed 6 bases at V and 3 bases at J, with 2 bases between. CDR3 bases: TGTGCCAGCAGGCACACCGGGGAGCTGTTTTTT. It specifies CASRHTGELFF.

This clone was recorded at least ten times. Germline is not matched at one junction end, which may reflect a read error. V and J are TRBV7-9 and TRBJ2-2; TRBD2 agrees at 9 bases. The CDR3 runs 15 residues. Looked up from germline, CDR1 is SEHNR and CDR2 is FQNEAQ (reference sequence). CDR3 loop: CGSGGVAGENGELFF. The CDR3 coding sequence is TGTGGCAGCGGAGGGGTAGCGGGAGAAAACGGGGAGCTGTTTTTT.

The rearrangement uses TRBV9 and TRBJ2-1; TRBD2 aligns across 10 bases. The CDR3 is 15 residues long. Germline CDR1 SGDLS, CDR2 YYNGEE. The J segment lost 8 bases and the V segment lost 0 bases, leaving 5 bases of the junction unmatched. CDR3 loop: CASSVGGSGRYEQFF. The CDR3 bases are TGTGCCAGCAGCGTAGGGGGTAGCGGGAGGTATGAGCAGTTCTTC.

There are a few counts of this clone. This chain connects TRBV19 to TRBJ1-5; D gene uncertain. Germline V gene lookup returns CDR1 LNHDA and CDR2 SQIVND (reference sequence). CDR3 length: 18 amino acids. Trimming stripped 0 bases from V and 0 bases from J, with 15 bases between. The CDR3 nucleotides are TGTGCCAGTAGTATAGATCAAGGCGGAGGGTATAGCAATCAGCCCCAGCATTTT. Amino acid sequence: CASSIDQGGGYSNQPQHF.

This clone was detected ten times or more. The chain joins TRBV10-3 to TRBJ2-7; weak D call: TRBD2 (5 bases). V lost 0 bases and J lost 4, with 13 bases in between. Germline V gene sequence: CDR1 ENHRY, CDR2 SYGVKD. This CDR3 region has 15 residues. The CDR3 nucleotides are TGTGCCATCAGTGAGTCAACTAGTGGGAAATACGAGCAGTACTTC. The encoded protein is CAISESTSGKYEQYF.

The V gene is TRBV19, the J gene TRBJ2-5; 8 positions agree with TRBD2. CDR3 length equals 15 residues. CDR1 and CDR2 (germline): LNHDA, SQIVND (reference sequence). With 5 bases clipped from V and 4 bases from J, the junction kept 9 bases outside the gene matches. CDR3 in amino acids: CASSLGRADLETQYF. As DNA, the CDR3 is TGTGCCAGTAGTCTCGGGAGGGCCGACTTAGAGACCCAGTACTTC.

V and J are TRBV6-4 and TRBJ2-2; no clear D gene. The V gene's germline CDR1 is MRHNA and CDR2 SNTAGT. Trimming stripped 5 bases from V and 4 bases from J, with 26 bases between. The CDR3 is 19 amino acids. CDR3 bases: TGTGCCAGCAGTTTAACACCGGGCGGATGGCCCTCTAGCACCGGGGAGCTGTTTTTT. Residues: CASSLTPGGWPSSTGELFF.

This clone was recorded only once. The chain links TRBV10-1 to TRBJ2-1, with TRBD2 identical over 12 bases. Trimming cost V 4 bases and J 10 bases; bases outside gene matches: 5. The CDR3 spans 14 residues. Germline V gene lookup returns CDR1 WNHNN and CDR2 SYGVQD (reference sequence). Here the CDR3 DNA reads TGCGCCAGCAGTGCGACTAGCGGGAGTCAAGAGCAGTTCTTC. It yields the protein CASSATSGSQEQFF.

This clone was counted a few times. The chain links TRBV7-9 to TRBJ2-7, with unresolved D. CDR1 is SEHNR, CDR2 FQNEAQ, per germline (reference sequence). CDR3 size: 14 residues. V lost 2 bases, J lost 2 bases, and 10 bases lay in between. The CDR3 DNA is TGTGCCAGCAGCTTACGCGACTTCACCTACGAGCAGTACTTC. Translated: CASSLRDFTYEQYF.